The present entry profiles one T cell receptor (beta chain) with its context. What antigen it recognizes has not been identified. No qualities accompany the bases; no much larger clone lies one base away. The library was made by multiplex PCR. For sequencing, an Illumina HiSeq 4000 was employed. CDR3 regions were amplified by Arm-PCR with iRepertoire HTBI primers to construct TCR beta libraries. Gel purification was performed on PCR products prior to sequencing. Under the source paper's analysis protocol: A total of fewer than 70 TRBV and approximately 15 TRBJ segments were identified across samples and were used for gene usage analysis of CDR3 amino acid clonotypes. Filtered high-quality paired reads were merged into contigs using COPE and FqMerger. BLAST was used to align contigs to IMGT TRBV, TRBD and TRBJ reference genes, and CDR3 was defined according to IMGT. Any clonotype with a frequency above 0.1% was counted as a highly expanded clone. Shannon entropy was used to measure repertoire diversity, and the Gini coefficient was used to measure V-J evenness. Clonotypes shared by more than one individual were considered public. The public reads were quality trimmed at Q25 with fastp and then assembled into clones with MiXCR by TCRdb, keeping productive beta chains. CDR3 protein sequences are deduplicated, and each keeps its most common genes and DNA. None of the V and J calls come from the authors' own analysis; TCRdb made them. The sample contains 530,000 or so distinct CDR3 sequences, approximately 13% of them found a single time. The ten top clones hold over 7.5% of the sample.

Germline trimming: 2 bases from V, 2 bases from J; junction bases outside gene matches: 6. The germline V gene specifies MNHEY as CDR1 and SVGEGT as CDR2. Measured from the cysteine to the phenylalanine, the CDR3 is 15 residues long. CDR3 DNA only is kept here, 45 bases in frame from base 1. The sample originates from a study of regulatory T cells in long-lasting Graves disease (TCRdb year 2021). With regard to the full study: Patients with newly diagnosed Graves' disease had been on antithyroid drugs for under 3 months. A total of some 35 samples underwent TCR sequencing, from about 13 patients with persistent Graves' disease and roughly 20 patients with newly diagnosed Graves' disease. Peripheral blood TCR sequencing and RNA sequencing compared persistent Graves' disease patients with newly diagnosed Graves' disease patients. The study took place in China and was registered as a clinical trial. General findings and caveats noted by the study authors: Because the primary lesion, thyroid tissue, could not be accessed, the study looked at peripheral blood alone. The authors noted that the small sample size was a limitation that may lower accuracy. Patients with persistent disease shared more public clonotypes (about 2,900) than newly diagnosed patients did (966). Sequencing and analysis were limited to the TCR beta chain. TRBV28, TRBJ1-2 and TRBJ2-5 were preferentially used in persistent disease, while TRBV20-1 and TRBJ2-1 were favored in newly diagnosed disease. Lower TCR Shannon entropy and fewer highly expanded clones were observed in persistent Graves' disease patients than in newly diagnosed patients, which suggested clonal expansion.

The time point label of this sample denotes: newly diagnosed GD, antithyroid drugs for less than 3 months. For both TCR sequencing and RNA sequencing, RNA was extracted from PBMCs using TRIzol. The diagnosis of Graves' disease was made according to American Thyroid Association guidelines. Patients were recruited from an endocrinology department in Xi'an, China. From each patient, 7.5 to 9.5 milliliters of peripheral blood was collected into an EDTA anticoagulant tube. Ficoll Paque Plus density gradient separation was used to isolate PBMCs, and no additional T cell sorting was done. An Agilent 2100 Bioanalyzer and agarose gel were used to check RNA quality, and a NanoDrop 2000 was used to measure RNA concentration. This sample also belongs to another study, concerning T cells in Graves' hyperthyroidism and ophthalmopathy. In that second paper, the authors write: Stable Graves' hyperthyroidism was defined as the absence of progression to ophthalmopathy over 18 months of follow-up. Hyperthyroidism patients were newly diagnosed, with disease duration under 2 months, and aged 18 to 65 years. Any patient with an uncontrolled infection, another autoimmune disease, pregnancy or lactation was excluded. Diagnoses relied on clinical symptoms, serum thyroxine and TRAb, thyroid ultrasound and orbital computed tomography. For the first round of RT-PCR on the TCR CDR3, the HTBI primer set was used together with the Qiagen OneStep RT-PCR kit. Most expanded thyroid clonotypes (frequency above 0.001) were also found in blood, which suggests that blood repertoires may mirror thyroid immune responses. In cross-validation, a model built on a 13 V-J signature told ophthalmopathy apart from stable hyperthyroidism with approximately 90% sensitivity and about 81% specificity, and in testing the same model reached 80%/75%. During validation, the model predicted progression to ophthalmopathy a median of roughly six months ahead of onset, with roughly 65% sensitivity and about 75% specificity. To identify TCR V-J signatures that set the groups apart, the researchers used a discovery cohort of more than 95 patients, made up of 40 to 45 with Graves' ophthalmopathy and some 55 with stable Graves' hyperthyroidism. An independent validation cohort of around 19 hyperthyroidism patients and 17 patients who later progressed to ophthalmopathy tested prospective prediction of ophthalmopathy. For training and testing, the approximately 92 patients in the discovery cohort were randomly divided in a 7:3 ratio. Thyroid tissue and blood T-cell repertoires from about six Graves' hyperthyroidism patients were also compared in the study. After sampling, hyperthyroidism patients received methimazole starting at 30 mg daily, and ophthalmopathy patients received high-dose intravenous methylprednisolone. The libraries were constructed in a second round of multiplex PCR and then size-selected and purified. Sequencing of the libraries was done on an Illumina HiSeq2000 using paired-end 100 bp reads. Raw data were processed with SOAPnuke, discarding reads with adapters, uncalled bases, mean Phred below 15, or no exact constant-primer or identifier match. High-quality paired reads were merged using COPE v1.2.5, and each unique nucleotide sequence was defined as a clonotype. Clonotypes were aligned to IMGT TRBV, TRBD and TRBJ reference segments using MiTCR v1.1. The analysis was restricted to V-J combinations with a frequency above 0.0001, which together covered 99% to 99.2% of the repertoires. A TCS score was defined as the ratio between F50 (clonal expansion) and ExV (chaos), using BLOSUM62-based TCRdist between CDR3 peptides within each V-J. Welch's t-statistics and random forest reduced fewer than 550 V-J features to about 13, which were used in a naive Bayes classifier (R e1071). Sample size was not statistically predetermined, and investigators were not blinded to group allocation. The paper describes TCR Vbeta CDR3 sequencing of 135 peripheral blood samples, made up of about 41 ophthalmopathy patients, some 80 hyperthyroidism patients and 17 progressor patients.

The receptor was isolated from a man aged 25 to 45 with Graves disease. Donor details come from another sample of the same person, matched by shared clones. Here the sequenced sample was peripheral blood mononuclear cells (PBMCs), taken at new diagnosis, from a patient treated with antithyroid drugs. The receptor chain draws on TRBV6-2 or TRBV6-3 and TRBJ2-7; 7 bases in the junction line up with TRBD2. The CDR3 reads as follows: CASSYGGGKAYEQYF. The DNA reads TGTGCCAGCAGTTACGGGGGAGGGAAAGCCTACGAGCAGTACTTC.